The next 27 T cell receptor beta chains were all read from a single sample in a study of blood T cell repertoires in COVID-19. TCRdb keeps only in-frame clones here, not all; method: immunoSEQ multiplex PCR. Altogether around 620,000 clones are present, over 80% being singletons, with the ten largest covering roughly 0.25%. The sequenced material came from peripheral blood. All receptors come from a woman between 18 and 29 years old with acute or convalescent COVID-19.

V and J are TRBV24-1 and TRBJ1-2; weak D call: TRBD1 (5 bases). This CDR3 spans 12 amino acids. Germline CDR1 reads KGHDR; CDR2 reads SFDVKD. The germline V and J ends were trimmed by 10 bases and 7 bases, with 15 bases remaining between them. CDR3 in amino acids: CATLKGACGYTF. The CDR3 DNA sequence: TGTGCCACTTTGAAAGGGGCTTGTGGCTACACCTTC.

This CDR3 is CASSVGENRVNEQFF. CDR3 in DNA: TGTGCCAGCTCCGTGGGGGAAAACAGGGTCAATGAGCAGTTCTTC. The chain has TRBV6-5 and TRBJ2-1; a weak D match, TRBD1 (6 bases). The CDR3 consists of 15 residues. The ends were cut back, 8 bases at V and 6 bases at J, with 20 bases in the middle. From germline, CDR1 is MNHEY and CDR2 SVGAGI.

This chain connects TRBV30 to TRBJ1-1; tentatively, D is TRBD1 (6 bases). The CDR3 contains 15 residues. Between the trimmed V and J ends, which lost 3 bases and 1 base, there was a span of 15 bases. The germline CDR1 and CDR2 sequences are GTSNPN and SVGIG (reference sequence). The CDR3, as DNA: TGTGCCTGGAGCGATTACTCACAGGGGAACACTGAAGCTTTCTTT. It yields the protein CAWSDYSQGNTEAFF.

V is TRBV5-5 and J is TRBJ2-3, with 12 nucleotides matching TRBD2. The CDR3 contains 16 residues. V shed 2 bases, J shed 2 bases, and the junction held 3 bases outside the gene matches. The germline CDR1 and CDR2 sequences are SGHKS and YYEKEE (reference sequence). This CDR3 reads CASSLRTSGDTDTQYF. Here the CDR3 DNA reads TGTGCCAGCAGCTTACGGACTAGCGGGGACACAGATACGCAGTATTTT.

V is TRBV29-1 and J is TRBJ1-1; D is possibly TRBD1 (6 bases). Germline V gives CDR1 SQVTM, CDR2 ANQGSEA. Trimming stripped 3 bases from V and 6 bases from J, with 17 bases between. CDR3 size: 14 residues. The CDR3 DNA is TGCAGCGTTGATAGGGCAGGGACAAGGGCTGAAGCTTTCTTT. Its protein is CSVDRAGTRAEAFF.

This clone was recorded a few times. Different DNA sequences within this sample yield the same CDR3. This rearrangement joins TRBV5-6 to TRBJ2-7, with TRBD1 as a possible D gene (5 bases). Germline lookup yields CDR1 SGHDT and CDR2 YYEEEE. Trimming stripped 0 bases from V and 1 base from J, with 5 bases between. This CDR3 contains 13 residues. The CDR3 protein is CASSLGQSYEQYF. In DNA form, the CDR3 reads TGTGCCAGCAGCTTGGGACAGTCCTACGAGCAGTACTTC.

The J gene is TRBJ2-7, the V gene TRBV19; maybe TRBD2 (7 bases). With 6 bases removed from V and 5 bases from J, the gap between germline ends came to 17 bases. The CDR3 is made up of 14 amino acids. In germline, CDR1 is LNHDA, CDR2 SQIVND (reference sequence). CDR3 residues: CASSPMGGLHEQYF. CDR3 in DNA: TGTGCCAGTAGCCCTATGGGGGGGCTGCACGAGCAGTACTTC.

The CDR3 DNA reads TGTGCCAGCAGCGTAGGAGTAGGGGCGGATTCACCCCTCCACTTT. Encoded protein: CASSVGVGADSPLHF. V is TRBV9 and J is TRBJ1-6; a possible D gene is TRBD1 (5 bases). Germline-derived CDR1 and CDR2 are SGDLS and YYNGEE. V shed 0 bases and J shed 8 bases, with 12 bases lying between them. The CDR3 consists of 15 residues. Full variable domain (outside the CDR3, taken from reference TRBV9 and TRBJ1-6): DSGVTQTPKHLITATGQRVTLRCSPRSGDLSVYWYQQSLDQGLQFLIQYYNGEERAKGNILERFSAQQFPDLHSELNLSSLELGDSALYFCASSVGVGADSPLHFGNGTRLTVT.

In this sample, this clone turned up once. The J gene is TRBJ1-1, the V gene TRBV20-1; D unclear. Trimming pared 3 bases from V and 2 bases from J, leaving 10 bases between. Per germline, CDR1 DFQATT and CDR2 SNEGSKA (reference sequence). CDR3 length: 13 amino acids. The CDR3 protein is CSASKPLNTEAFF. CDR3 nucleotide sequence: TGCAGTGCTAGTAAGCCACTCAACACTGAAGCTTTCTTT.

V and J are TRBV7-2 and TRBJ1-6, with D uncertain. Germline CDR1 is SGHTA and CDR2 is FQGNSA. The CDR3 length is 12 residues. The V end was cut by 5 bases, the J end by 16 bases, with 15 bases between. The CDR3 loop reads CASSQATEPLHF. The CDR3 nucleotides are TGTGCCAGCAGCCAAGCGACCGAGCCGCTCCACTTT.

The gene calls are TRBV28 and TRBJ1-2; weak D call: TRBD1 (5 bases). Deletions cut 1 base from V and 5 bases from J, with 11 bases between. The CDR3 consists of 14 residues. Germline values: CDR1 MDHEN, CDR2 SYDVKM. For the CDR3, the DNA is TGTGCCAGCAGTTTATATCAGGGAAAATATGGCTACACCTTC. The encoded protein is CASSLYQGKYGYTF.

This chain joins TRBV7-9 and TRBJ1-1; 8 bases fit TRBD1. J gave up 5 bases and V 4 bases, and 12 bases lay outside the gene matches. The CDR3 sequence is 16 residues long. Germline V gene sequence: CDR1 SEHNR, CDR2 FQNEAQ (reference sequence). The CDR3 region is CASSSGQGAAGTEAFF. The DNA for the CDR3 is TGTGCCAGCAGCTCCGGGCAGGGGGCCGCTGGAACTGAAGCTTTCTTT.

DNA of the CDR3: TGTGCCAGCAGCGCTCCGGGTGGGACAGGGGGCCACGAGCAGTACTTC. This gives the protein CASSAPGGTGGHEQYF. The chain uses TRBV9 and TRBJ2-7; 12 bases line up with TRBD1. This CDR3 spans 16 amino acids. V shed 3 bases and J 5 bases; nucleotides not matched to a gene: 9. Germline assignment: CDR1 SGDLS and CDR2 YYNGEE. Combining the CDR3 with reference TRBV9 and TRBJ2-7 gives the whole variable domain DSGVTQTPKHLITATGQRVTLRCSPRSGDLSVYWYQQSLDQGLQFLIQYYNGEERAKGNILERFSAQQFPDLHSELNLSSLELGDSALYFCASSAPGGTGGHEQYFGPGTRLTVT.

The V gene is TRBV27, the J gene TRBJ1-2, with a possible D match to TRBD1 (5 bases). The V end was cut by 8 bases, the J end by 7 bases, with 14 bases between. The V gene's germline CDR1 is MNHEY and CDR2 SMNVEV (reference sequence). This CDR3 has 12 amino acids. This chain's CDR3 is CASGGILGGYTF. The CDR3 nucleotides read TGTGCCAGCGGGGGGATCTTGGGTGGCTACACCTTC.

The chain carries TRBV5-1 and TRBJ1-1; 9 nucleotides line up with TRBD1. V was clipped by 6 bases and J by 11 bases; unmatched bases: 17. Germline CDR1 SGHRS, CDR2 YFSETQ. The CDR3 contains 15 residues. CDR3 nucleotide sequence: TGCGCCAGCACTCCTGGGACAGGGATTCCCTTGGGGGCTTTCTTT. Its translation is CASTPGTGIPLGAFF.

J is TRBJ1-1 and V is TRBV6-1; D unclear. The CDR3 consists of 14 residues. Trimming removed 3 bases at V and 11 bases at J, with 19 bases between. Germline V gives CDR1 MNHNS, CDR2 SASEGT. CDR3 amino acids: CASSESFGGQDAFF. The CDR3 coding sequence is TGTGCCAGCAGTGAGTCCTTCGGTGGGCAAGACGCTTTCTTT.

V gene TRBV5-1 combines with J gene TRBJ1-1; weak D call: TRBD1 (5 bases). The CDR3 has 15 amino acids. Deletions cut 1 base from V and 4 bases from J, with 14 bases between. Per the germline V gene, CDR1 is SGHRS and CDR2 is YFSETQ. The CDR3 sequence: CASSLIVRGGTEAFF. Written as DNA, the CDR3 is TGCGCCAGCAGCTTGATCGTCCGGGGGGGCACTGAAGCTTTCTTT.

V is TRBV5-1 and J is TRBJ2-7; D ambiguous. The CDR3 is 14 residues long. V lost 0 bases, J lost 2 bases, and 9 bases lay in between. Per germline, CDR1 SGHRS and CDR2 YFSETQ. DNA of the CDR3: TGCGCCAGCAGCTTGGGCGGCCTAGCCTACGAGCAGTACTTC. Its translation: CASSLGGLAYEQYF.

The chain is built from TRBV7-9 and TRBJ2-7, with D tentatively TRBD1 (5 bases). The CDR3 is 13 residues long. Looked up from germline, CDR1 is SEHNR and CDR2 is FQNEAQ (reference sequence). Trimming shortened V by 5 bases and J by 2 bases, and 10 bases separated the two germline ends. CDR3 sequence (DNA): TGTGCCAGCAGCACACGACAGACCTACGAGCAGTACTTC. Protein product: CASSTRQTYEQYF.

V gene TRBV12-3 or TRBV12-4 combines with J gene TRBJ2-3; no firm D call. The CDR3 covers 13 residues. V lost 3 bases and J 2 bases, leaving 6 bases between the germline ends. CDR3 sequence reads: CASSFYVTDTQYF. The CDR3, as DNA: TGTGCCAGCAGTTTCTACGTCACAGATACGCAGTATTTT.

The rearrangement joins TRBV30 to TRBJ1-4; 9 bases are shared with TRBD1. After removal of 2 bases from V and 7 bases from J, the junction contained 8 bases not matched to a gene. CDR1 and CDR2 (germline): GTSNPN, SVGIG (reference sequence). The CDR3 totals 15 residues. CDR3 nucleotides: TGTGCCTGGAGTCCCTGGACAGGGGTTAGTGAAAAACTGTTTTTT. Translation gives CAWSPWTGVSEKLFF.

The V and J genes are TRBV3-1 (or the pseudogene TRBV3-2) and TRBJ2-1; 9 positions match TRBD2. V shed 0 bases and J 6 bases; nucleotides not matched to a gene: 9. Germline CDR1 and CDR2: LGHDT and YNNKEL (reference sequence). This CDR3 region has 17 residues. Here the CDR3 DNA reads TGTGCCAGCAGCCAAGATTGGAGCGGGGGGAAAGCCAATGAGCAGTTCTTC. Amino acids: CASSQDWSGGKANEQFF.

This clone has a count of ten or more. This chain connects TRBV19 to TRBJ2-7; D unresolved. This CDR3 is 13 amino acids long. The V end lost 4 bases, the J end lost 2 bases, and 9 bases lay between the germline ends. Germline lookup yields CDR1 LNHDA and CDR2 SQIVND (reference sequence). The CDR3 region is CASSSPYPYEQYF. DNA of the CDR3: TGTGCCAGTAGTAGTCCGTATCCCTACGAGCAGTACTTC.

The genes are TRBV12-5 and TRBJ2-3; 11 bases map to TRBD2. Losses at the gene ends were 5 bases for V and 6 bases for J; bases not matched to a gene: 4. Germline V gives CDR1 LGHNT, CDR2 FRNRAP. The CDR3 contains 14 residues. CDR3 amino acids: CASGPGLADDTQYF. The DNA for the CDR3 is TGTGCTAGTGGTCCGGGACTAGCGGATGATACGCAGTATTTT.

This clone showed up just once. The CDR3: CASSGSQGWTEAFF. In DNA form, the CDR3 reads TGTGCCAGCAGTGGCTCGCAGGGTTGGACTGAAGCTTTCTTT. This chain connects TRBV2 to TRBJ1-1, with TRBD1 as a possible D gene (5 bases). The length of the CDR3 is 14 residues. V lost 4 bases to trimming and J lost 5 bases, with 14 bases between them. Germline CDR1 SNHLY, CDR2 FYNNEI. The variable domain in full, completed from reference TRBV2 and TRBJ1-1, reads EPEVTQTPSHQVTQMGQEVILRCVPISNHLYFYWYRQILGQKVEFLVSFYNNEISEKSEIFDDQFSVERPDGSNFTLKIRSTKLEDSAMYFCASSGSQGWTEAFFGQGTRLTVV.

The gene calls are TRBV6-1 and TRBJ2-4; TRBD2 is a possible D gene (5 bases). Germline assignment: CDR1 MNHNS and CDR2 SASEGT. V dropped 3 bases and J dropped 0 bases, with 21 bases sitting between them. The length of the CDR3 is 19 residues. The CDR3 region is CASSDFFGGEGLAKNIQYF. The DNA for the CDR3 is TGTGCCAGCAGTGATTTCTTTGGCGGTGAGGGTCTAGCCAAAAACATTCAGTACTTC.

The rearrangement links TRBV7-2 to TRBJ1-2, with TRBD1 matching 7 bases. This CDR3 is built from 12 residues. The germline V gene encodes CDR1 SGHTA and CDR2 FQGNSA. The trim removed 5 bases at V and 6 bases at J, leaving 3 bases unmatched. CDR3 protein: CASSPTGNGYTF. CDR3 nucleotide sequence: TGTGCCAGCAGCCCGACAGGGAATGGCTACACCTTC.